This TCR beta chain was profiled in a study of regulatory T cells in long-lasting Graves disease. Time point defined: newly diagnosed GD, antithyroid drugs for less than 3 months. With RNA extracted from PBMCs as input, the TCR library was made. Combining iRepertoire HTBI primers with Arm-PCR of CDR3 regions, the authors built TCR beta libraries. From the multiplex PCR reads, TCRdb called clonotypes with MiXCR, one entry per CDR3 protein. The sample lists 200,000 to 250,000 distinct CDR3 sequences, around 20% occurring once. This CDR3 spans 18 amino acids. J was trimmed by 2 bases and V by 0 bases; bases with no gene match: 13. In germline, CDR1 is GTSNPN, CDR2 SVGIG (reference sequence). These data are also associated with another study on T cells in Graves' hyperthyroidism and ophthalmopathy.

J is TRBJ2-5 and V is TRBV30; 9 bases fit TRBD2. This specimen consisted of peripheral blood mononuclear cells (PBMCs), obtained at new diagnosis, from a patient treated with antithyroid drugs. The clonotype comes from a young woman with Graves disease. Here the CDR3 DNA reads TGTGCCTGGAGTGTGAGGTGGCGGGGGGGCCGGGAACAAGAGACCCAGTACTTC. Amino acids: CAWSVRWRGGREQETQYF.